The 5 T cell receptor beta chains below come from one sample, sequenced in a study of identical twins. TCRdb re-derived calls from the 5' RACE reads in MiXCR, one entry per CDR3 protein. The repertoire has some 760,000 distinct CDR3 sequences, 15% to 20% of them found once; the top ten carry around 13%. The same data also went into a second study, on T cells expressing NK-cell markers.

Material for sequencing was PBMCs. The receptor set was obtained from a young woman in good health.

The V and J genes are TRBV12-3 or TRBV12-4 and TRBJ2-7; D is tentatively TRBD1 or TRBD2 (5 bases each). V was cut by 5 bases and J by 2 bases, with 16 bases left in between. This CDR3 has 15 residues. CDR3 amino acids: CASSPTGLAAYEQYF. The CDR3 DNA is TGTGCCAGCAGTCCAACAGGACTGGCAGCCTACGAGCAGTACTTC.

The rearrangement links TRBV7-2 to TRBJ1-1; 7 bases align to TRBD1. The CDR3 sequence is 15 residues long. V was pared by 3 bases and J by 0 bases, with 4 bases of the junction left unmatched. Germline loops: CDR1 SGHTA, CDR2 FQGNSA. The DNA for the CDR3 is TGTGCCAGCAGCTTCAGCAGGGGGATGAACACTGAAGCTTTCTTT. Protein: CASSFSRGMNTEAFF. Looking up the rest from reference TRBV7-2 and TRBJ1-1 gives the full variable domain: GAGVSQSPSNKVTEKGKDVELRCDPISGHTALYWYRQSLGQGLEFLIYFQGNSAPDKSGLPSDRFSAERTGGSVSTLTIQRTQQEDSAVYLCASSFSRGMNTEAFFGQGTRLTVV.

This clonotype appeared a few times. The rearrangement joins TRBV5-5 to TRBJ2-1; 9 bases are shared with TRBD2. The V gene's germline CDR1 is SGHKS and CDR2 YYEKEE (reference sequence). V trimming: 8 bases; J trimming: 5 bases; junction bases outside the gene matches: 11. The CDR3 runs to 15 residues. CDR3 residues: CASRRPGLAHNEQFF. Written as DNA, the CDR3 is TGTGCCAGTAGAAGACCGGGACTAGCTCACAATGAGCAGTTCTTC. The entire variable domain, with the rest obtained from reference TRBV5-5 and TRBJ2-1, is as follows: DAGVTQSPTHLIKTRGQQVTLRCSPISGHKSVSWYQQVLGQGPQFIFQYYEKEERGRGNFPDRFSARQFPNYSSELNVNALLLGDSALYLCASRRPGLAHNEQFFGPGTRLTVL.

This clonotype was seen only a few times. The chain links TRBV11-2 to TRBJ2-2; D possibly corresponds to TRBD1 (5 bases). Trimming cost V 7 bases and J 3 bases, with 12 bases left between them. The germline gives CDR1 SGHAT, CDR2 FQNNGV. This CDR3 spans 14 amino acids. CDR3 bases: TGTGCCAGCATGAGGACACCTTACACCGGGGAGCTGTTTTTT. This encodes CASMRTPYTGELFF.

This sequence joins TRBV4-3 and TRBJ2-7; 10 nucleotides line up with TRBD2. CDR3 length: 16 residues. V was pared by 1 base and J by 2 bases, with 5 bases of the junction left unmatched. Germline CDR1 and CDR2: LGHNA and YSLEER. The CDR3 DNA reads TGCGCCAGCAGCCAAGTTTCTAGCGGGAGAACCTACGAGCAGTACTTC. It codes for CASSQVSSGRTYEQYF.